What follows describes a single T cell receptor (beta chain). Its antigen is currently unknown. The method was immunoSEQ multiplex PCR; TCRdb's version includes in-frame clones alone and lacks a portion of them. The sample lists some 150,000 clones; roughly nine tenths were seen once. This sample was taken from a study of cytomegalovirus exposure and HLA in healthy donors. General study results and limits: For cytomegalovirus status, the classifier reportedly gave diagnoses with high specificity and sensitivity.

The germline V gene encodes CDR1 SGHVS and CDR2 FQNEAQ. The CDR3 is 14 residues long. Trimming took 6 bases from V and 5 from J; bases not matched to a gene: 7. This TCR was sampled from a woman aged 18-29 years in good health and CMV-seropositive. The material sequenced was PBMCs. The gene calls are TRBV7-8 and TRBJ2-3, with 8 positions matching TRBD1. DNA for the CDR3: TGTGCCAGCAGATGGGCAGGGGGCCAAGATACGCAGTATTTT. This codes for CASRWAGGQDTQYF. Together with reference TRBV7-8 and TRBJ2-3, the CDR3 gives the full variable domain: GAGVSQSPRYKVAKRGQDVALRCDPISGHVSLFWYQQALGQGPEFLTYFQNEAQLDKSGLPSDRFFAERPEGSVSTLKIQRTQQEDSAVYLCASRWAGGQDTQYFGPGTRLTVL.